This T cell receptor beta chain emerged from a study of monozygotic twins with inflammatory bowel disease. Overall study findings and caveats: People with IBD had fewer clonotypes in common with others than healthy twins did, especially with disease activity.

Worth noting for this clonotype: The antigen remains undetermined.

Template switching introduced UMIs that contain a 6-nucleotide sample barcode. TCRdb reanalyzed the 5' RACE reads, giving one entry per CDR3 protein sequence and no DNA. This sample's table has roughly 160,000 distinct CDR3 sequences. This TCR was recovered from a human donor with ulcerative colitis or Crohn's disease, or a healthy co-twin of an affected twin (not recorded which). The sample consisted of blood.

This chain's CDR3 is CSARLAGGPTYNEQFF. This chain links TRBV20-1 with TRBJ2-1; checking the TCRdb D call of TRBD2 is not possible without DNA. The CDR3 runs 16 residues. Germline V lookup: CDR1 DFQATT, CDR2 SNEGSKA (reference sequence).